This TCR beta chain was captured in a study of T-cell reconstitution after alpha-beta-depleted transplantation in children. Overall study findings and caveats: By one year post-transplant, T-cell counts and diversity largely arose from T cells that were newly produced. About two months after transplant, alpha-beta T cells reportedly came from several hundred expanded graft clones.

This CDR3 contains 14 residues. The V gene end was trimmed by 4 bases and the J gene end by 6 bases; junction bases not matched to a gene: 9. Germline CDR1 and CDR2: SQVTM and ANQGSEA. Unique molecular identifiers tagged the TCRbeta library. TCRdb analysed the PCR reads with MiXCR anew, one entry per CDR3 protein. The table lists 700,000 or so distinct CDR3 sequences, about an eighth of them singletons. In its sample, this clonotype was seen many times. The antigen is not known. The chain uses TRBV29-1 and TRBJ1-5; TRBD1 matches 7 bases. This material consisted of PBMCs, taken before TCRalphabeta/CD19-depleted stem cell transplant. This receptor was taken from a girl aged 2 to 10 with congenital amegakaryocytic thrombocytopenia, due to receive a stem cell transplant. The CDR3 DNA sequence: TGCAGCGTTGGAGGGGGCAGGGACGGTCAGCCCCAGCATTTT. It yields the protein CSVGGGRDGQPQHF. Full variable domain (remainder filled in from reference TRBV29-1 and TRBJ1-5): SAVISQKPSRDICQRGTSLTIQCQVDSQVTMMFWYRQQPGQSLTLIATANQGSEATYESGFVIDKFPISRPNLTFSTLTVSNMSPEDSSIYLCSVGGGRDGQPQHFGDGTRLSIL.